This TCR beta chain was obtained from a study of CD8+ T cells in alopecia areata. Study context: Patients took tofacitinib for 6 to 18 months, followed by 6 drug-free months. Severity scores in treated patients reflected the percentage of scalp affected. Findings and caveats of the study: Amid tofacitinib therapy, many expanded lesional clones stayed present in scalp and blood. Compared with mice, patients displayed less clear TCR sharing, possibly for HLA-related reasons.

The sample's treatment: oral pan-JAK inhibitor, 5-10 mg twice daily. Germline V CDR1 and CDR2: GTSNPN, SVGIG (reference sequence). V shed 0 bases, J shed 11 bases, and the junction held 6 bases outside the gene matches. The CDR3 length is 13 residues. A few counts support this clone. Its target is unknown. Sequencing templates came from extracted RNA that was reverse transcribed into cDNA. Here immunoSEQ multiplex PCR was the method, and the copy in TCRdb shows in-frame clones only, minus some. This table holds about 210,000 clones, roughly two fifths found once. The sequence derives from a human donor with alopecia areata. The rearrangement joins TRBV30 to TRBJ1-1, with TRBD1 matching over 10 bases. Sequences were derived from CD4+ T cells sorted from blood, sampled around week 36, from a patient treated with tofacitinib. The CDR3 coding sequence is TGTGCCTGGAGTGTAAAGGGGACAGGGGTTGCTTTCTTT. Its protein is CAWSVKGTGVAFF.